The clone carrying this T cell receptor (beta chain) was counted a single time. Its matching antigen is unknown. Using a J-beta primer mix together with a sample-barcoded 5' primer, a second PCR was run for roughly 6 to 12 cycles. A single record per CDR3 protein comes from TCRdb applying MiXCR to the 5' RACE reads. The data show 550,000 to 700,000 distinct CDR3 sequences, with roughly a quarter seen just once and about 18% held by the top ten. The data belong to a study of blood T cells in healthy people across ages. The V segment lost 4 bases and the J segment 3 bases; nucleotides outside the gene matches: 11. Germline-derived CDR1 and CDR2 are SGHAT and FQNNGV. There are 16 residues in the CDR3. Study-level points and caveats: Across the age range, TCR beta diversity per million T cells fell in a roughly linear way.

The specimen was blood. This sequence was found in a woman in her 70s in good health. This rearrangement joins TRBV11-2 to TRBJ2-5, with 7 positions matching TRBD2. In nucleotides, the CDR3 is TGTGCCAGCAGCTCCCGCAGGGCTAGCGGAAAAGAGACCCAGTACTTC. Amino acids: CASSSRRASGKETQYF.